This entry lists 13 T cell receptor beta chains sequenced from one sample in a study of technical replicates of blood from a few donors. Some clones are missing from TCRdb's copy, which holds only in-frame ones; the method was immunoSEQ multiplex PCR. This repertoire shows tens of thousands of clones, roughly 94% found once; its top ten account for 0.38%. The sequencing input was T cells isolated from PBMCs. The origin of the receptors is a human donor in good health.

The rearrangement joins TRBV19 to TRBJ1-1; D gene unclear. The germline gives CDR1 LNHDA, CDR2 SQIVND (reference sequence). Trimming cost V 3 bases and J 1 base, with 6 bases left between them. CDR3 length equals 13 residues. CDR3 DNA sequence: TGTGCCAGTAGTATTCGCGGGAACACTGAAGCTTTCTTT. Protein product: CASSIRGNTEAFF.

The chain employs TRBV11-3 and TRBJ2-5; 10 bases line up with TRBD1. Germline assignment: CDR1 SGHNT and CDR2 YENEEA. CDR3 length: 17 amino acids. The J segment lost 4 bases and the V segment lost 5 bases, leaving 13 bases of the junction unmatched. In nucleotides, the CDR3 is TGTGCCAGCAGCCGGACCGGGACAGGGGTTGTCGTAGAGACCCAGTACTTC. Translating gives CASSRTGTGVVVETQYF.

In its sample, this clone was seen once. V gene TRBV15 combines with J gene TRBJ2-2, with 9 bases identical to TRBD2. After removal of 0 bases from V and 2 bases from J, the junction contained 7 bases not matched to a gene. This CDR3 region has 18 residues. CDR1 is LNHNV, CDR2 YYDKDF, per germline (reference sequence). CDR3 DNA: TGTGCCACCAGCAGAGATGAGAGGCTAGCGGGAAACACCGGGGAGCTGTTTTTT. It specifies CATSRDERLAGNTGELFF.

V and J are TRBV19 and TRBJ2-3; D unclear. This CDR3 is built from 18 residues. CDR1 and CDR2 (germline): LNHDA, SQIVND (reference sequence). V gave up 3 bases and J gave up 3 bases, with 22 bases separating them. Written as DNA, the CDR3 is TGTGCCAGTAGTATCCTCTCATTGAGTCCCTTTCGGACAGATACGCAGTATTTT. Translated: CASSILSLSPFRTDTQYF.

This chain links TRBV6-5 with TRBJ2-7; 12 positions match TRBD2. Germline V gene lookup returns CDR1 MNHEY and CDR2 SVGAGI. Germline trimming cut 8 bases from V and 3 bases from J; bases unmatched to any gene: 8. This CDR3 contains 15 residues. The CDR3 sequence is CASSDGLAGSYEQYF. CDR3 nucleotides: TGTGCCAGCTCCGACGGACTAGCGGGAAGCTACGAGCAGTACTTC.

The chain combines TRBV2 with TRBJ2-4, with 11 positions matching TRBD2. J was trimmed by 2 bases and V by 5 bases; bases with no gene match: 5. Germline-derived CDR1 and CDR2 are SNHLY and FYNNEI. This CDR3 is 16 amino acids long. The CDR3: CASSPGTSGPKNIQYF. The CDR3 nucleotides are TGTGCCAGCAGTCCCGGGACTAGCGGACCCAAAAACATTCAGTACTTC. Complete variable domain (other parts from reference TRBV2 and TRBJ2-4): EPEVTQTPSHQVTQMGQEVILRCVPISNHLYFYWYRQILGQKVEFLVSFYNNEISEKSEIFDDQFSVERPDGSNFTLKIRSTKLEDSAMYFCASSPGTSGPKNIQYFGAGTRLSVL.

The rearrangement uses TRBV2 and TRBJ2-7; 9 positions match TRBD1. V was clipped by 1 base and J by 5 bases; unmatched bases: 9. CDR3 length: 16 amino acids. Germline values: CDR1 SNHLY, CDR2 FYNNEI. CDR3 coding DNA: TGTGCCAGCAGTGAAGGAGTGGACAGGGGTGGTGACGAGCAGTACTTC. Translated: CASSEGVDRGGDEQYF.

The V gene is TRBV7-8, the J gene TRBJ1-5; weak D call: TRBD1 (5 bases). The CDR3 is made up of 14 amino acids. CDR1 and CDR2 (germline): SGHVS, FQNEAQ. V was trimmed by 5 bases and J by 6 bases, leaving 14 bases between them. This chain's CDR3 is CASSPNGGGQPQHF. CDR3 DNA: TGTGCCAGCAGCCCCAATGGGGGGGGTCAGCCCCAGCATTTT.

The chain couples TRBV6-5 to TRBJ1-2; D is uncertain. V was shortened by 5 bases and J by 4 bases, with 11 bases between the two germline ends. Germline V lookup: CDR1 MNHEY, CDR2 SVGAGI. There are 13 residues in the CDR3. The CDR3 nucleotides are TGTGCCAGCAGTCGGTCCCTCACCTATGGCTACACCTTC. It specifies CASSRSLTYGYTF.

This clone has only one observation. V is TRBV14 and J is TRBJ2-1; D not certain. The CDR3 totals 14 residues. Germline V lookup: CDR1 SGHDN, CDR2 FVKESK. The ends were cut back, 0 bases at V and 14 bases at J, with 17 bases in the middle. The CDR3 sequence is CASSQEEIVGREFF. The CDR3, as DNA: TGTGCCAGCAGCCAAGAGGAGATCGTAGGCCGCGAGTTCTTC.

The J gene is TRBJ2-1, the V gene TRBV18; D is undetermined. The CDR3 has 16 residues. Trimming took off 3 bases at V and 0 bases at J, with 12 bases between the two ends. The V gene's germline CDR1 is KGHSH and CDR2 LQKENI. The DNA of the CDR3 is TGTGCCAGCTCACCCATACTCCATTCCTCCTACAATGAGCAGTTCTTC. Translation gives CASSPILHSSYNEQFF.

This chain links TRBV6-4 with TRBJ2-1; D remains ambiguous. The germline V and J ends were trimmed by 5 bases and 0 bases, with 11 bases remaining between them. The germline CDR1 and CDR2 sequences are MRHNA and SNTAGT. CDR3 size: 15 residues. The CDR3 DNA sequence: TGTGCCAGCAGTCCCTATGACACCTCCTACAATGAGCAGTTCTTC. Translating it yields CASSPYDTSYNEQFF.

J is TRBJ2-6 and V is TRBV30; TRBD2 might be the D (5 bases). CDR1 is GTSNPN and CDR2 is SVGIG in the germline V gene (reference sequence). The CDR3 runs 15 residues. V shed 3 bases and J shed 2 bases, with 11 bases lying between them. CDR3 in amino acids: CAWSLKGAGANVLTF. In DNA, the CDR3 is TGTGCCTGGAGCTTGAAGGGAGCTGGGGCCAACGTCCTGACTTTC.